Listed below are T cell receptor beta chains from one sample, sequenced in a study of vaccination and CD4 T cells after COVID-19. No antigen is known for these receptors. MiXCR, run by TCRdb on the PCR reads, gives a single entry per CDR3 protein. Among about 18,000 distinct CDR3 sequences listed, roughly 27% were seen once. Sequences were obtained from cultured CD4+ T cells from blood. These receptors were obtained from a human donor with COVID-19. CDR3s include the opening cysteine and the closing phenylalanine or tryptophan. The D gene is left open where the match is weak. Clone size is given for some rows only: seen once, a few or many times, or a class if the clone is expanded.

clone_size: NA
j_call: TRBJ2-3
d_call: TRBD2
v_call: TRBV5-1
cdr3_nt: TGCGCCAGCAGCCATGGGGGACTAGCGGGGGATACGCAGTATTTT
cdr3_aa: CASSHGGLAGDTQYF

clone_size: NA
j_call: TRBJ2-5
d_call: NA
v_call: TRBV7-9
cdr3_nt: TGTGCCAGCAGCAACCAAGAGACCCAGTACTTC
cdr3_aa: CASSNQETQYF

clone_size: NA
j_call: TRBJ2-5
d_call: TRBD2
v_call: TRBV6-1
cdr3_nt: TGTGCCAGCACCATAGCGGGTGGCGGAGAGACCCAGTACTTC
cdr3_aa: CASTIAGGGETQYF

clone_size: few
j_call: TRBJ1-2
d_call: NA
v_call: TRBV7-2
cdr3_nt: TGTGCCAGCAGCTTACTCGGGCAGCCCTATGGCTACACCTTC
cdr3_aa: CASSLLGQPYGYTF

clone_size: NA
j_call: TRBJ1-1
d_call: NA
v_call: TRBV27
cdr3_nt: TGTGCCAGCAGTTTACGCAGGGGAAGTGGCACTGAAGCTTTCTTT
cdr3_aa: CASSLRRGSGTEAFF

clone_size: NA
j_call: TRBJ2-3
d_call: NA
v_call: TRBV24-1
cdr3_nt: TGTGCCACCAGTGAACCGAGCAGGGTCGGCACAGATACGCAGTATTTT
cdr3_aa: CATSEPSRVGTDTQYF

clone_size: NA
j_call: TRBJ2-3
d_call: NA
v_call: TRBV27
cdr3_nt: TGTGCCAGCAGCCTAGGCTGGGTGAGAGATACGCAGTATTTT
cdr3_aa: CASSLGWVRDTQYF

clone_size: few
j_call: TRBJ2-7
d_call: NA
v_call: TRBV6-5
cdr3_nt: TGTGCCAGCAGTTACCCGGACACCCAGACCTACGAGCAGTACTTC
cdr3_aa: CASSYPDTQTYEQYF

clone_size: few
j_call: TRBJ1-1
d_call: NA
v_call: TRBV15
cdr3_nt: TGTGCCACCAGCAGAGCGGAGAACACTGAAGCTTTCTTT
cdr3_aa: CATSRAENTEAFF

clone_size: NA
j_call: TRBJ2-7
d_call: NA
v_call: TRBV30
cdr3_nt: TGTGCCTGGAGCTCAGGTGGGACTGGGACGGGGGAGCAGTACTTC
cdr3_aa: CAWSSGGTGTGEQYF

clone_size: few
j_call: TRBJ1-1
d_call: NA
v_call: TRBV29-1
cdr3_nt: TGCAGCGTTGAGAGAACAGGAGTGAACACTGAAGCTTTCTTT
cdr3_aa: CSVERTGVNTEAFF

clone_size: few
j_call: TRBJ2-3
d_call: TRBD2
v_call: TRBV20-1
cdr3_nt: TGCAGTGCTAGAGATCCTTTACTAGCGGGGGCTAGCACAGATACGCAGTATTTT
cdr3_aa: CSARDPLLAGASTDTQYF

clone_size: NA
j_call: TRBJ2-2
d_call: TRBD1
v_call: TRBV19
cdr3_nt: TGTGCCAGTAGTAGGGGACAGGTTAACACCGGGGAGCTGTTTTTT
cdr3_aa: CASSRGQVNTGELFF

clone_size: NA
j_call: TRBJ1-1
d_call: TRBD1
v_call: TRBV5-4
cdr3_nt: TGTGCCAGCAAAAGGTTCCAGGACAGGGGGATATCTGAAGCTTTCTTT
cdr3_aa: CASKRFQDRGISEAFF

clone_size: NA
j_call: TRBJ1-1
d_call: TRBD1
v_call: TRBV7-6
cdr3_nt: TGTGCCAGCAGCGCGATGACAGGGGGCACTGAAGCTTTCTTT
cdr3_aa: CASSAMTGGTEAFF

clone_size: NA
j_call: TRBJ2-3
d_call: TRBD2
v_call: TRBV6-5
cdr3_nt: TGTGCCAGCAGTTACGGATCCCGGGCTAGCGGGCGCACAGATACGCAGTATTTT
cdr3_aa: CASSYGSRASGRTDTQYF

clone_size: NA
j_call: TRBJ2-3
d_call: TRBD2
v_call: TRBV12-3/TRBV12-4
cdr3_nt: TGTGCCAGCAGTACTAGCGGGGGGTATGAAACGCAGTATTTT
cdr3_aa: CASSTSGGYETQYF

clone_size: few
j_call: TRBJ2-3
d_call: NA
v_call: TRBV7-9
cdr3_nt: TGTGCCAGCAGCTGGGTTGGAACAGACCCAGATACGCAGTATTTT
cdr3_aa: CASSWVGTDPDTQYF

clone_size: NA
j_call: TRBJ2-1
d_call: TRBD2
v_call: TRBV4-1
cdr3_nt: TGCGCCAGCAGCCAGCCTATAGCGGGGGGTCCTTACAATGAGCAGTTCTTC
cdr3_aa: CASSQPIAGGPYNEQFF

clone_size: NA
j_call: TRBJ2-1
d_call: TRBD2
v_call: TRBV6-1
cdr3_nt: TGTGCCAGCAAGGCGGGGGATGAGCAGTTCTTC
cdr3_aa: CASKAGDEQFF

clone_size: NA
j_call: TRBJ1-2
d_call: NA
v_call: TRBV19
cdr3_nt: TGTGCCAGTCTCACGGGGGTTGGAGGCTACACCTTC
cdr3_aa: CASLTGVGGYTF

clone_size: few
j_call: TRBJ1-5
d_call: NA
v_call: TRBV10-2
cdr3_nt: TGCGCCAGCGGGTTTTCTAGGGGGACGGAGCCCCAGCATTTT
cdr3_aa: CASGFSRGTEPQHF